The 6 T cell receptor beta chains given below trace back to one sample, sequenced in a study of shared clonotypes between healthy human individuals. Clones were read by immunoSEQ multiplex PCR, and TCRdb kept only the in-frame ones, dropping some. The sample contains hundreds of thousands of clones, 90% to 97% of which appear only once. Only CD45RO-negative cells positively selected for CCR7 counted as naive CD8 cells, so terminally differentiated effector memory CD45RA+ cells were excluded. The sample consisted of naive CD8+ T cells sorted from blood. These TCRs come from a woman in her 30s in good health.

The CDR3 loop is CASSNSGTGRYEQYF. The CDR3 nucleotides are TGTGCCAGCAGCAATTCCGGGACAGGTCGCTACGAGCAGTACTTC. The rearrangement uses TRBV5-4 and TRBJ2-7, with 8 nucleotides matching TRBD1. Looked up from germline, CDR1 is SGHNT and CDR2 is YYREEE (reference sequence). The CDR3 runs 15 residues. Trimming cost V 4 bases and J 3 bases; bases outside gene matches: 9.

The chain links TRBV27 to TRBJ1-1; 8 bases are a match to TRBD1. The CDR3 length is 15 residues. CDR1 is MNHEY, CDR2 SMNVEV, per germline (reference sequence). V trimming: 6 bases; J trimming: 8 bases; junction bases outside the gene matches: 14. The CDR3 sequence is CASSPVGAGGLEAFF. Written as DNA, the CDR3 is TGTGCCAGCAGCCCAGTAGGGGCAGGGGGCCTCGAAGCTTTCTTT.

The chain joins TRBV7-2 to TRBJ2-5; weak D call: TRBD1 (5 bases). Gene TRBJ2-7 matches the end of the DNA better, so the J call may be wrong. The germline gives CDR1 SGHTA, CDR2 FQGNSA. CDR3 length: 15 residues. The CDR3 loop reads CASSVSGKVSYEQYF. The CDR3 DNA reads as TGTGCCAGCAGCGTCTCAGGGAAAGTGTCCTACGAGCAGTACTTC.

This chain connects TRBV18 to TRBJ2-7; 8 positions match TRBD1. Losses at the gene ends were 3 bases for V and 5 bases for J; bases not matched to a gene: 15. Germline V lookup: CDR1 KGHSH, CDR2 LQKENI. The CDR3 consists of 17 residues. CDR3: CASSPQRGDRGVDEQYF. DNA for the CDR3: TGTGCCAGCTCACCTCAACGGGGAGACAGGGGTGTTGACGAGCAGTACTTC.

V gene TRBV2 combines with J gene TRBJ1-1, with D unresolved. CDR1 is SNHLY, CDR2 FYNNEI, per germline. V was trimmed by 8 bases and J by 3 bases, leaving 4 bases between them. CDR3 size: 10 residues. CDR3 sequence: CASSYTEAFF. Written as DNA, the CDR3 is TGTGCCAGCTCTTACACTGAAGCTTTCTTT.

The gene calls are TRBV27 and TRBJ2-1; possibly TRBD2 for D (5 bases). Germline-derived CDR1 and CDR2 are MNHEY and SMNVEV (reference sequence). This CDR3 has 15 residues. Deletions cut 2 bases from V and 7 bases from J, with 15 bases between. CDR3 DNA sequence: TGTGCCAGCAGTTTAGCAGTTAGCGAGGAAAATGAGCAGTTCTTC. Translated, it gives CASSLAVSEENEQFF.